Listed here is a single T cell receptor beta chain. What this receptor recognizes is not known. No clone much larger than this one lies a single base away; base qualities are absent. This sample was included in a study of T cells in tumors after PD-1 blockade (dated by TCRdb to about 2019). Some background on the complete study: Patients with prior checkpoint blockade, systemic immunosuppressant use, or recent radiotherapy or other anti-cancer therapy within 4 weeks were excluded. Patients were treated with either pembrolizumab 200 mg every 3 weeks or cemiplimab 350 mg every 2 weeks. Some patients also continued taking vismodegib 150 mg daily during anti-PD-1 treatment. On average, peripheral blood samples had 113,528 TCR templates (range roughly 24,000-280,000) and some 35,000 unique clonotypes. Paired single-cell RNA and TCR sequencing was performed on site-matched tumors from BCC or SCC patients before and after anti-PD-1 therapy. To compare clonotypes in blood versus tumor, bulk TCR sequencing was run on under 11 peripheral blood samples drawn from 5 patients. Clinical response was assessed using RECIST version 1.1. The full study reports these points: The source of novel T cell clones was not identified, and lymphoid organs or rare unexpanded clones within the tumor or the tumor periphery could be included among the possible sources. Roughly two fifths of tumor TCR clonotypes were detected in blood, and some novel exhausted tumor clones were observed in pre-treatment blood, which was taken as suggesting peripheral recruitment.

There are 16 amino acids in the CDR3, from cysteine to phenylalanine inclusive. Only the CDR3 region is kept as DNA, spanning 48 bases read in frame from base 1. The germline V gene provides CDR1 MNHEY and CDR2 SVGEGT. V is clipped by 6 bases and J by 1 base, and the sequence between their germline boundaries is 16 bases long. In light of the paper, this sample's time point label describes: before anti-PD-1 therapy. Genomic DNA extracted from tumor biopsies or peripheral blood was used for bulk TCRbeta sequencing, with input ranging from about 616 ng to 6,500 ng. Every patient had histologically proven advanced or metastatic basal or squamous cell carcinoma and was a poor candidate for surgical resection. The basal cell carcinoma cohort comprised 10 or so patients, of whom roughly eight had bulk tumor TCR sequencing. The immunoSEQ platform was used for deep TCRbeta sequencing. Concerning the study's data processing: Only productive rearrangements were exported from the immunoSEQ Analyzer for further analysis. Bulk TCRbeta clonotypes were assigned T cell phenotypes by matching to single-cell RNA+TCR-seq clones sharing the same TCRbeta sequence. Clone enrichment in tumor was computed as tumor frequency divided by PBMC frequency from bulk TCR sequencing. TCRs were grouped by GLIPH into specificity groups, defined as clusters of distinct TCRs likely recognizing common antigens via shared CDR3 motifs. Held by TCRdb, this immuneACCESS table contains in-frame sequences only and omits some clones. Under half of the omission traces to an unresolved V gene where checked; the cause of the rest is unknown. V and J calls and clone size are copied from that table; D and trimming were computed from the DNA. This sample is represented by about 33,000 clones; around 80% of them were singletons. Roughly 39% of the sample rests with the top ten.

This clonotype originated in a human donor with basal cell carcinoma. Recombination linked TRBV6-2 or TRBV6-3 to TRBJ1-5; the D gene lacks a confident call. Sample: PBMCs, taken before anti-PD-1 treatment. For the CDR3, the sequence is CASSPPGRRSNQPQHF. At the DNA level, the sequence is TGTGCCAGCAGCCCCCCTGGGCGACGGAGCAATCAGCCCCAGCATTTT.